This TCR beta chain originates from a study of human versus mouse CDR3 diversity and MHC coevolution. Whole-study findings and limits: By iCHAO1, human TCR beta clonotypes numbered about 1.5 million, the most.

Produced via immunoSEQ multiplex PCR; TCRdb's table is partial and in-frame only. The sample comprises around 77,000 clones, 85% to 95% of which are singletons, and more than 0.13% rests with the top ten. The length of the CDR3 is 12 residues. CDR1 and CDR2 (germline): SGHVS, FQNEAQ. Between the trimmed V and J ends, which lost 5 bases and 5 bases, there was a span of 6 bases. A single count supports this clone. The antigen is undetermined. Naive CD4 T cells were sorted as CD45RO-negative, CD62L-positive. The receptor comes from a person aged 30-69 years in good health. The chain joins TRBV7-8 to TRBJ2-2, with unresolved D. Specimen: naive CD4+ T cells from blood. Sample subset: CD45RO-negative CD62L-positive naive CD4 T cells. The CDR3: CASSPRTGELFF. In DNA form, the CDR3 reads TGTGCCAGCAGCCCCCGGACCGGGGAGCTGTTTTTT.